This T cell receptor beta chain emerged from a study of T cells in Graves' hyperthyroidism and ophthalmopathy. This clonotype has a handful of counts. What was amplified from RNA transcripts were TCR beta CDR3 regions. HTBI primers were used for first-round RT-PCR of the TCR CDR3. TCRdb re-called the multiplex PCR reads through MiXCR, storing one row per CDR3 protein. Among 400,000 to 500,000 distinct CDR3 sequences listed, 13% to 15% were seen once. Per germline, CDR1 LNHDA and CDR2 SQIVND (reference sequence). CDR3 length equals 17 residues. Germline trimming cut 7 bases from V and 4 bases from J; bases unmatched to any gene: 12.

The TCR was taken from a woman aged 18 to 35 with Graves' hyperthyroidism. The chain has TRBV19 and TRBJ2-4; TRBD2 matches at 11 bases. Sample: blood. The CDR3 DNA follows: TGTGCCAGTACCACCACTAGCGGGAGCGGGTCGAAAAACATTCAGTACTTC. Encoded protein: CASTTTSGSGSKNIQYF.